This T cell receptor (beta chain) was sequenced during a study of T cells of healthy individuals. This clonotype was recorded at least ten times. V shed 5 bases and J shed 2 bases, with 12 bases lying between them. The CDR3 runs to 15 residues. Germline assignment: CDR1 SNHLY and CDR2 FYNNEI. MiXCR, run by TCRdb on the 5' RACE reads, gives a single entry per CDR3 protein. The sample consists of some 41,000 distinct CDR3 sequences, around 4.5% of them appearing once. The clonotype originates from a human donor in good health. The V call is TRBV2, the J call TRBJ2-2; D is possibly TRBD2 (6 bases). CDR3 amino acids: CASSLGTFNTGELFF. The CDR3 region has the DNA TGTGCCAGCAGTCTCGGGACTTTCAACACCGGGGAGCTGTTTTTT.